The 17 T cell receptor beta chains below were found in one sample sequenced in a study of beta chain features in type 1 diabetes. TCRB transcripts that were expressed got sequenced, as all of the isolated RNA had been reverse transcribed. The repertoire was sequenced with immunoSEQ multiplex PCR; TCRdb's copy has only in-frame clones and lacks some. The table shows 200,000 to 300,000 clones, with 14% occurring only once. Sample: naive CD4+ T cells from blood. Receptor source: a woman aged 40 to 55 in good health.

In this sample, this clone turned up a few times. The CDR3 reads CASSLGAERGAQSVNEQFF. CDR3 DNA sequence: TGTGCCAGCAGCCTGGGGGCGGAGCGGGGGGCCCAGTCGGTGAATGAGCAGTTCTTC. The chain has TRBV4-2 and TRBJ2-1, with 9 bases fitting TRBD2. CDR3 length: 19 residues. CDR1 and CDR2 from the germline V gene are LGHNA and YNFKEQ. The V segment lost 4 bases and the J segment 7 bases; nucleotides outside the gene matches: 20.

This clone appeared a few times. The rearrangement links TRBV27 to TRBJ1-3; D might be TRBD1 (6 bases). The germline V gene has CDR1 MNHEY and CDR2 SMNVEV (reference sequence). The length of the CDR3 is 16 residues. V gave up 6 bases and J gave up 0 bases, with 15 bases separating them. The CDR3 sequence: CASSFRPGVSGNTIYF. The CDR3 DNA reads TGTGCCAGCAGCTTCCGTCCAGGGGTCTCTGGAAACACCATATATTTT.

This clone was found a few times. The CDR3 sequence is CASSSRRGHSSYEQYF. CDR3 in DNA: TGTGCCAGCAGCTCAAGAAGGGGCCATAGCTCCTACGAGCAGTACTTC. The chain combines TRBV7-2 with TRBJ2-7; TRBD1 might be the D (5 bases). This CDR3 has 16 amino acids. The germline CDR1 and CDR2 sequences are SGHTA and FQGNSA. Trimming took 4 bases from V and 0 from J, leaving 16 bases between them.

The chain uses TRBV4-1 and TRBJ2-2; TRBD1 matches at 8 bases. This CDR3 has 16 residues. Germline V lookup: CDR1 MGHRA, CDR2 YSYEKL. Germline trimming cut 0 bases from V and 0 bases from J; bases unmatched to any gene: 0. CDR3 amino acids: CASSQETGANTGELFF. The CDR3 bases are TGCGCCAGCAGCCAAGAGACAGGGGCGAACACCGGGGAGCTGTTTTTT.

The chain combines TRBV27 with TRBJ1-2; D might be TRBD1 (6 bases). Trimming pared 3 bases from V and 3 bases from J, leaving 11 bases between. This CDR3 spans 14 amino acids. Germline V gene lookup returns CDR1 MNHEY and CDR2 SMNVEV (reference sequence). This CDR3 reads CASSFRGGDYGYTF. CDR3 bases: TGTGCCAGCAGTTTCAGGGGAGGGGACTATGGCTACACCTTC.

The J gene is TRBJ1-3, the V gene TRBV7-9; no clear D. Germline assignment: CDR1 SEHNR and CDR2 FQNEAQ (reference sequence). The CDR3 has 14 amino acids. V lost 5 bases to trimming and J lost 3 bases, with 11 bases between them. In DNA form, the CDR3 reads TGTGCCAGCAGCCCGGTGCGGGGTGGAAACACCATATATTTT. Translating it yields CASSPVRGGNTIYF.

This clone has more than one count but fewer than ten. The V gene is TRBV7-2, the J gene TRBJ2-5; TRBD1 agrees at 7 bases. Germline trimming cut 5 bases from V and 0 bases from J; bases unmatched to any gene: 3. Germline V gives CDR1 SGHTA, CDR2 FQGNSA. The CDR3 covers 14 residues. The CDR3 nucleotides are TGTGCCAGCAGCCCTGGGACAGACCAAGAGACCCAGTACTTC. Translated: CASSPGTDQETQYF.

J is TRBJ2-7 and V is TRBV19; D may be TRBD1 (5 bases). The CDR3 is 16 residues long. Germline V gene lookup returns CDR1 LNHDA and CDR2 SQIVND (reference sequence). V lost 5 bases and J 3 bases, leaving 20 bases between the germline ends. The CDR3 protein is CASSLIGLGQGYEQYF. For the CDR3, the DNA is TGTGCCAGTAGTTTGATCGGTCTTGGGCAGGGCTACGAGCAGTACTTC.

The chain employs TRBV2 and TRBJ2-5, with 9 nucleotides matching TRBD1. The V gene end was trimmed by 7 bases and the J gene end by 5 bases; junction bases not matched to a gene: 11. The length of the CDR3 is 15 residues. Germline CDR1 reads SNHLY; CDR2 reads FYNNEI. In nucleotides, the CDR3 is TGTGCCAGCACCCGAGAGGGACAGGGCCTCGAGACCCAGTACTTC. Amino acid sequence: CASTREGQGLETQYF.

This clone was counted ten times or more. This chain uses TRBV29-1 with TRBJ2-2; D remains ambiguous. Deletions cut 6 bases from V and 4 bases from J, with 12 bases between. The CDR3 loop spans 13 amino acids. CDR1 and CDR2 from the germline V gene are SQVTM and ANQGSEA. CDR3 bases: TGCAGCGTCGCCCCCCCGGGCACCGGGGAGCTGTTTTTT. Amino acids: CSVAPPGTGELFF.

This clone showed up just a few times. The genes are TRBV28 and TRBJ2-1; 12 nucleotides line up with TRBD2. CDR3 length: 14 residues. Per the germline V gene, CDR1 is MDHEN and CDR2 is SYDVKM. Germline trimming cut 6 bases from V and 9 bases from J; bases unmatched to any gene: 6. DNA of the CDR3: TGTGCCAGCAGCCGGACTAGCGGGGAAAGTGAGCAGTTCTTC. It specifies CASSRTSGESEQFF. The whole variable domain, filled in from reference TRBV28 and TRBJ2-1, reads DVKVTQSSRYLVKRTGEKVFLECVQDMDHENMFWYRQDPGLGLRLIYFSYDVKMKEKGDIPEGYSVSREKKERFSLILESASTNQTSMYLCASSRTSGESEQFFGPGTRLTVL.

This clone has more than one count but fewer than ten. The chain joins TRBV12-5 to TRBJ1-1; D not certain. V was shortened by 2 bases and J by 8 bases, with 12 bases between the two germline ends. The CDR3 is 13 residues long. Per the germline V gene, CDR1 is LGHNT and CDR2 is FRNRAP. The CDR3 loop reads CASGLPSSGEAFF. CDR3 nucleotide sequence: TGTGCTAGTGGTTTGCCTAGCTCGGGGGAAGCTTTCTTT.

This sequence joins TRBV6-1 and TRBJ1-1; D ambiguous. Germline CDR1 is MNHNS and CDR2 is SASEGT. CDR3 length: 15 residues. Trimming pared 10 bases from V and 1 base from J, leaving 19 bases between. The DNA for the CDR3 is TGTGCCACCCCAGCGGGGTTAGGCACGAACACTGAAGCTTTCTTT. Translated: CATPAGLGTNTEAFF.

The rearrangement uses TRBV5-1 and TRBJ2-7; TRBD1 agrees at 8 bases. The CDR3 is 13 amino acids. J lost 2 bases, V lost 7 bases, and 5 bases had no gene match. Germline-derived CDR1 and CDR2 are SGHRS and YFSETQ. CDR3 loop: CASQDRATYEQYF. CDR3 nucleotides: TGCGCCAGCCAGGACAGGGCAACCTACGAGCAGTACTTC.

CDR3 region: CASSLGQGADGYTF. CDR3 nucleotide sequence: TGCGCCAGCAGCCTAGGACAGGGGGCCGATGGCTACACCTTC. This chain joins TRBV5-1 and TRBJ1-2, with 11 bases matching TRBD1. The CDR3 is made up of 14 amino acids. After removal of 4 bases from V and 6 bases from J, the junction contained 5 bases not matched to a gene. Per germline, CDR1 SGHRS and CDR2 YFSETQ.

The CDR3: CASSSQRTSGGETQYF. CDR3 nucleotide sequence: TGTGCCAGCAGTTCCCAGAGGACTAGCGGGGGTGAGACCCAGTACTTC. V and J are TRBV6-7 and TRBJ2-5; 13 nucleotides match TRBD2. TRBV6-7 is filed as an ORF, its function uncertain. Trimming took 4 bases from V and 5 from J; bases not matched to a gene: 7. There are 16 residues in the CDR3.

This clone was seen a few times. V gene TRBV5-4 combines with J gene TRBJ2-3; 11 nucleotides agree with TRBD2. Germline CDR1 reads SGHNT; CDR2 reads YYREEE (reference sequence). The CDR3 length is 16 residues. Trimming cost V 4 bases and J 3 bases; bases outside gene matches: 7. CDR3 loop: CASSLIAGGRTDTQYF. CDR3 bases: TGTGCCAGCAGCCTCATAGCGGGGGGGAGGACAGATACGCAGTATTTT.